What follows are 26 T cell receptor beta chains derived from one specimen sequenced in a study of CD8+ T cells in alopecia areata. Following RNA extraction, reverse transcription yielded cDNA that acted as the sequencing template. Method: immunoSEQ multiplex PCR; TCRdb's copy keeps in-frame clones and lacks some. The data contain hundreds of thousands of clones, approximately 52% of them singletons. The source material was CD4+ T cells sorted from blood, sampled at week 0. All receptors derive from a human donor with alopecia areata.

There are a few counts of this clone. The chain has TRBV18 and TRBJ1-4; 7 bases are a match to TRBD1. With 8 bases clipped from V and 7 bases from J, the junction kept 7 bases outside the gene matches. CDR1 is KGHSH and CDR2 is LQKENI in the germline V gene. This CDR3 has 13 amino acids. CDR3 bases: TGTGCCAGCAGCGACAGGGTGGTTGAAAAACTGTTTTTT. Translation gives CASSDRVVEKLFF.

The V and J genes are TRBV29-1 and TRBJ2-2; D perhaps matches TRBD1 (5 bases). This CDR3 spans 13 amino acids. CDR1 and CDR2 from the germline V gene are SQVTM and ANQGSEA. Trimming took 5 bases from V and 2 from J, leaving 9 bases between them. The CDR3 loop is CSVQGLNTGELFF. For the CDR3, the DNA is TGCAGCGTTCAGGGTCTTAACACCGGGGAGCTGTTTTTT.

A note on this clone: Other nucleotide sequences from this sample produce the same CDR3. The chain uses TRBV5-1 and TRBJ1-1; D not resolved. Germline CDR1 is SGHRS and CDR2 is YFSETQ. CDR3 size: 14 residues. Trimming stripped 0 bases from V and 0 bases from J, with 6 bases between. CDR3 residues: CASSLVPLNTEAFF. Here the CDR3 DNA reads TGCGCCAGCAGCTTGGTGCCTTTGAACACTGAAGCTTTCTTT. The full variable domain, with the rest looked up from reference TRBV5-1 and TRBJ1-1, is KAGVTQTPRYLIKTRGQQVTLSCSPISGHRSVSWYQQTPGQGLQFLFEYFSETQRNKGNFPGRFSGRQFSNSRSEMNVSTLELGDSALYLCASSLVPLNTEAFFGQGTRLTVV.

The rearrangement joins TRBV4-1 to TRBJ1-2, with TRBD1 as a possible D gene (5 bases). CDR1 MGHRA and CDR2 YSYEKL come from the germline V gene. The CDR3 totals 18 residues. V was pared by 0 bases and J by 8 bases, with 25 bases between. As DNA, the CDR3 is TGCGCCAGCAGCCAAGATCCCCTGTTATGGCAGGGTGCAAGCGGCTACACCTTC. Translating gives CASSQDPLLWQGASGYTF.

The chain combines TRBV14 with TRBJ2-1; D is perhaps TRBD2 (7 bases). The V gene's germline CDR1 is SGHDN and CDR2 FVKESK. The CDR3 has 15 residues. The V end lost 1 base, the J end lost 2 bases, and 9 bases lay between the germline ends. The CDR3 sequence is CASSQAGGPYNEQFF. The CDR3 region has the DNA TGTGCCAGCAGCCAAGCCGGGGGGCCCTACAATGAGCAGTTCTTC.

V and J are TRBV30 and TRBJ2-2; 7 bases are a match to TRBD2. Per the germline V gene, CDR1 is GTSNPN and CDR2 is SVGIG (reference sequence). Unmatched junction bases numbered 7, after V lost 8 bases and J lost 1 base. The CDR3 spans 14 residues. The CDR3 sequence is CAERGLQNTGELFF. The CDR3 DNA is TGTGCCGAGCGGGGTCTTCAGAACACCGGGGAGCTGTTTTTT.

The genes are TRBV6-1 and TRBJ1-5, with D perhaps TRBD1 (5 bases). The CDR3 runs to 19 residues. Germline assignment: CDR1 MNHNS and CDR2 SASEGT. With 3 bases removed from V and 1 base from J, the gap between germline ends came to 22 bases. The DNA for the CDR3 is TGTGCCAGCAGTGAGACTCTTGTTCGGGGAGGGGTGAGCAATCAGCCCCAGCATTTT. As protein: CASSETLVRGGVSNQPQHF.

This clone was detected a few times. Other DNA sequences in the sample encode the same CDR3. V gene TRBV29-1 combines with J gene TRBJ1-1, with D possibly being TRBD1 (5 bases). Germline V CDR1 and CDR2: SQVTM, ANQGSEA. V was pared by 4 bases and J by 3 bases, with 9 bases between. The CDR3 has 12 amino acids. CDR3 amino acids: CSVAGLYTEAFF. Here the CDR3 DNA reads TGCAGCGTTGCAGGGCTGTACACTGAAGCTTTCTTT.

The chain links TRBV30 to TRBJ1-1; 8 nucleotides match TRBD1. Germline V gives CDR1 GTSNPN, CDR2 SVGIG (reference sequence). J gave up 1 base and V 2 bases, and 12 bases lay outside the gene matches. The CDR3 contains 17 residues. The CDR3 protein is CAWSRGTGRSSNTEAFF. The CDR3 DNA is TGTGCCTGGAGTCGGGGGACAGGTAGATCGTCGAACACTGAAGCTTTCTTT.

This chain connects TRBV4-1 to TRBJ2-1; D gene unclear. The length of the CDR3 is 12 residues. Germline loops: CDR1 MGHRA, CDR2 YSYEKL. Between the trimmed V and J ends, which lost 2 bases and 9 bases, there was a span of 8 bases. The CDR3 DNA is TGCGCCAGCAGCCAACCTCTGGGTGAGCAGTTCTTC. This encodes CASSQPLGEQFF.

V and J are TRBV9 and TRBJ1-3; 11 nucleotides align to TRBD1. The germline CDR1 and CDR2 sequences are SGDLS and YYNGEE. The V and J ends lost 1 base and 4 bases, in that order; junction bases with no gene match: 16. The CDR3 totals 20 residues. This CDR3 is CASSVTYGRTGGEGGNTIYF. Written as DNA, the CDR3 is TGTGCCAGCAGCGTAACCTATGGCCGGACAGGGGGCGAAGGCGGAAACACCATATATTTT.

The CDR3 DNA reads TGTGCCAGCAGTGACCCCCCAATAGGGGGCTCCTATAATTCACCCCTCCACTTT. It encodes CASSDPPIGGSYNSPLHF. The V and J genes are TRBV25-1 and TRBJ1-6; TRBD1 might be the D (6 bases). The CDR3 consists of 18 residues. The germline gives CDR1 MGHDK, CDR2 SYGVNS. Trimming removed 3 bases at V and 0 bases at J, with 15 bases between.

This clone was picked up a small number of times. The V gene is TRBV29-1, the J gene TRBJ2-7; weak D call: TRBD2 (6 bases). The CDR3 has 14 amino acids. CDR1 is SQVTM and CDR2 is ANQGSEA in the germline V gene. V was clipped by 5 bases and J by 2 bases, with 16 bases between them. The CDR3 sequence: CSVRPRLGTYEQYF. The DNA for the CDR3 is TGCAGCGTTCGCCCCAGACTAGGAACCTACGAGCAGTACTTC.

V and J are TRBV7-3 and TRBJ1-2; D might be TRBD1 (6 bases). The ends were cut back, 5 bases at V and 7 bases at J, with 17 bases in the middle. The CDR3 has 14 residues. Germline V gene sequence: CDR1 SGHTA, CDR2 FQGTGA. DNA for the CDR3: TGTGCCAGCAGCCCCGGGACACCCATAGGTGGCTACACCTTC. It translates to CASSPGTPIGGYTF. Full variable domain (outside the CDR3, taken from reference TRBV7-3 and TRBJ1-2): GAGVSQTPSNKVTEKGKYVELRCDPISGHTALYWYRQSLGQGPEFLIYFQGTGAADDSGLPNDRFFAVRPEGSVSTLKIQRTERGDSAVYLCASSPGTPIGGYTFGSGTRLTVV.

The chain is built from TRBV6-1 and TRBJ2-7; D gene uncertain. The V end was cut by 0 bases, the J end by 12 bases, with 15 bases between. The germline gives CDR1 MNHNS, CDR2 SASEGT. This CDR3 spans 13 amino acids. CDR3 region: CASSEALGETMYF. The CDR3 DNA reads TGTGCCAGCAGTGAAGCGCTTGGGGAAACCATGTACTTC.

The chain couples TRBV29-1 to TRBJ1-1; D remains unclear. The germline gives CDR1 SQVTM, CDR2 ANQGSEA. Trimming left V 6 bases short and J 7 bases short, with 15 bases between. This CDR3 region has 12 residues. CDR3: CSVHTYLFEAFF. CDR3 DNA sequence: TGCAGCGTACACACCTACTTGTTTGAAGCTTTCTTT.

This clone came up a few times. The rearrangement uses TRBV6-5 and TRBJ2-7; 7 positions match TRBD2. In germline, CDR1 is MNHEY, CDR2 SVGAGI. Unmatched junction bases numbered 8, after V lost 7 bases and J lost 2 bases. This CDR3 is built from 14 residues. In DNA form, the CDR3 reads TGTGCCAGCACCGAAGCGGGACCCGCCTACGAGCAGTACTTC. Translation: CASTEAGPAYEQYF.

This clone was counted only a few times. The V call is TRBV11-2, the J call TRBJ2-1; D is uncertain. Per the germline V gene, CDR1 is SGHAT and CDR2 is FQNNGV. V lost 8 bases and J 0 bases, leaving 8 bases between the germline ends. CDR3 size: 13 residues. The DNA of the CDR3 is TGTGCCAGCCGCCGGAGCTCCTACAATGAGCAGTTCTTC. This encodes CASRRSSYNEQFF.

This clone appeared a few times. The chain joins TRBV7-2 to TRBJ2-3; 9 bases agree with TRBD2. CDR1 and CDR2 from the germline V gene are SGHTA and FQGNSA. The V and J ends lost 5 bases and 2 bases, in that order; junction bases with no gene match: 11. This CDR3 is 17 amino acids long. The CDR3: CASSLKRGARYTDTQYF. CDR3 in DNA: TGTGCCAGCAGCCTTAAGCGGGGGGCCCGGTACACAGATACGCAGTATTTT.

Points on this clone: The junction shows a germline mismatch at one end, possibly a read error. The gene calls are TRBV7-8 and TRBJ2-5; TRBD1 aligns across 9 bases. Germline V gene data show CDR1 as SGHVS and CDR2 as FQNEAQ. This CDR3 spans 15 amino acids. The CDR3 DNA follows: TGTGCCAGCAGTTTAGGGGACAGGGTGAGGGAGACCCAGTACTTC. Translating gives CASSLGDRVRETQYF.

This chain uses TRBV27 with TRBJ2-4; TRBD1 or TRBD2 may be the D gene (5 bases each). CDR1 is MNHEY, CDR2 SMNVEV, per germline (reference sequence). This CDR3 spans 15 amino acids. V was trimmed by 5 bases and J by 5 bases, leaving 16 bases between them. This CDR3 is CASSPQRDVQNIQYF. The CDR3 DNA reads TGTGCCAGCAGTCCCCAGAGGGACGTACAAAACATTCAGTACTTC.

The V and J genes are TRBV2 and TRBJ2-1; 8 bases line up with TRBD1. The CDR3 is made up of 15 amino acids. CDR1 SNHLY and CDR2 FYNNEI come from the germline V gene. The V gene end was trimmed by 6 bases and the J gene end by 7 bases; junction bases not matched to a gene: 11. The chain's CDR3 is CASRVRRQGINEQFF. CDR3 DNA: TGTGCCAGCAGAGTCCGGCGACAGGGGATAAATGAGCAGTTCTTC.

This clone has just a few counts. The chain joins TRBV25-1 to TRBJ2-2, with D perhaps assigned TRBD1 or TRBD2 (5 bases each). The V end lost 3 bases, the J end lost 8 bases, and 22 bases lay between the germline ends. The CDR3 covers 17 residues. CDR1 and CDR2 (germline): MGHDK, SYGVNS. The DNA of the CDR3 is TGTGCCAGCAGTGATACAGCCCGGGACGTTCCCCGTGGGGAGCTGTTTTTT. Amino acids: CASSDTARDVPRGELFF.

This sequence joins TRBV4-1 and TRBJ1-2; D uncertain. Germline CDR1 is MGHRA and CDR2 is YSYEKL. This CDR3 contains 14 residues. The ends were cut back, 3 bases at V and 0 bases at J, with 8 bases in the middle. The CDR3 here is CASSQTGTNYGYTF. Written as DNA, the CDR3 is TGCGCCAGCAGCCAGACGGGTACTAACTATGGCTACACCTTC.

The CDR3 reads CASSQERESGTQYF. CDR3 coding DNA: TGCGCCAGCAGCCAAGAGAGGGAGAGTGGGACCCAGTACTTC. The chain is built from TRBV4-1 and TRBJ2-5; possible D gene TRBD2, 5 bases. V lost 0 bases and J 7 bases, leaving 12 bases between the germline ends. The CDR3 runs to 14 residues. The germline V gene has CDR1 MGHRA and CDR2 YSYEKL.

The chain links TRBV4-1 to TRBJ2-3; 14 positions agree with TRBD2. J was trimmed by 1 base and V by 3 bases; bases with no gene match: 3. The length of the CDR3 is 17 residues. Germline V gives CDR1 MGHRA, CDR2 YSYEKL. This chain's CDR3 is CASSQQGLAGGTDTQYF. Here the CDR3 DNA reads TGCGCCAGCAGCCAGCAGGGACTAGCGGGGGGCACAGATACGCAGTATTTT.